The clone carrying this TCR beta chain was picked up a small number of times. Its cognate antigen is unknown. This CDR3 spans 14 amino acids. The V end was cut by 1 base, the J end by 4 bases, with 11 bases between. Germline-derived CDR1 and CDR2 are SGHAT and FQNNGV. This specimen comes from a study of CD8+ T cells in alopecia areata. General study findings and limits: It was lesional scalp, especially alopecia totalis/universalis, that showed higher clonality than normal scalp.

cDNA prepared by RNA extraction and subsequent reverse transcription served as the template for sequencing. Produced via immunoSEQ multiplex PCR; TCRdb's table is partial and in-frame only. The top ten clones hold roughly half of a sample with about 64,000 clones, 44% of them seen once. The sequencing input was NKG2D-low CD8+ T cells sorted from blood. This clonotype was sampled from a human donor with alopecia areata. The rearrangement uses TRBV11-2 and TRBJ2-7; D is uncertain. In nucleotides, the CDR3 is TGTGCCAGCAGCTTAGTACAAGGGCAATACGAGCAGTACTTC. The encoded protein is CASSLVQGQYEQYF.